The 29 T cell receptor beta chains given below trace back to one sample, sequenced in a study of cytotoxic CD8 clonotypes in ibrutinib-treated CLL. Clones were sequenced by immunoSEQ multiplex PCR, and TCRdb holds only the in-frame ones, with some missing. The sample consists of about 140,000 clones, about 72% of them appearing once. Sequences were derived from PBMCs, sampled after 12 months of ibrutinib treatment. The receptors were sampled from a human donor with chronic lymphocytic leukemia.

The table lists this clone with a count of one. This chain links TRBV6-5 with TRBJ2-4; TRBD2 is a possible D gene (6 bases). Germline lookup yields CDR1 MNHEY and CDR2 SVGAGI. The V end was cut by 0 bases, the J end by 9 bases, with 15 bases between. This CDR3 comprises 15 residues. This CDR3 reads CASSYSDIMGGIQYF. CDR3 DNA: TGTGCCAGCAGTTACTCTGACATTATGGGGGGCATTCAGTACTTC.

V usage is TRBV6-5 and J usage is TRBJ2-3; 7 nucleotides match TRBD1. Trimming cost V 0 bases and J 2 bases; bases outside gene matches: 5. CDR1 MNHEY and CDR2 SVGAGI come from the germline V gene. The CDR3 is 16 residues long. The CDR3 sequence is CASSYSPTGYTDTQYF. The CDR3, as DNA: TGTGCCAGCAGTTACTCGCCGACAGGGTACACAGATACGCAGTATTTT.

The chain combines TRBV7-2 with TRBJ2-5; D may correspond to TRBD1 or TRBD2 (5 bases each). V lost 6 bases, J lost 5 bases, and 16 bases lay in between. Looked up from germline, CDR1 is SGHTA and CDR2 is FQGNSA. This CDR3 comprises 14 residues. The CDR3 region has the DNA TGTGCCAGCAGGAGGGGCTATCTCAGGGAGACCCAGTACTTC. This sequence encodes CASRRGYLRETQYF.

V gene TRBV29-1 combines with J gene TRBJ2-7, with TRBD1 identical over 9 bases. Germline lookup yields CDR1 SQVTM and CDR2 ANQGSEA. The CDR3 contains 14 residues. J lost 1 base, V lost 6 bases, and 7 bases had no gene match. CDR3 amino acids: CSVGQGPISYEQYF. CDR3 bases: TGCAGCGTGGGACAGGGCCCCATTTCCTACGAGCAGTACTTC.

The chain uses TRBV6-4 and TRBJ1-2, with 8 bases lining up with TRBD1. J was trimmed by 0 bases and V by 5 bases; bases with no gene match: 5. The CDR3 is 15 residues long. CDR1 and CDR2 from the germline V gene are MRHNA and SNTAGT. CDR3 loop: CASSPGGNANYGYTF. CDR3 bases: TGTGCCAGCAGTCCAGGGGGCAACGCTAACTATGGCTACACCTTC.

V is TRBV6-1 and J is TRBJ2-5, with D perhaps assigned TRBD1 or TRBD2 (5 bases each). Trimming took 6 bases from V and 4 from J, leaving 12 bases between them. Germline V gene sequence: CDR1 MNHNS, CDR2 SASEGT. The CDR3 extends over 13 amino acids. The CDR3 region has the DNA TGTGCCAGCAGGTCGTCGGGACGAGAGACCCAGTACTTC. Its translation: CASRSSGRETQYF.

This clone was picked up one time. CDR3 sequence: CASSQGGQGVRNEQFF. Here the CDR3 DNA reads TGTGCCAGCAGCCAAGGGGGACAGGGGGTAAGGAATGAGCAGTTCTTC. This chain connects TRBV4-2 to TRBJ2-1; 11 bases agree with TRBD1. CDR3 size: 16 residues. Germline CDR1 reads LGHNA; CDR2 reads YNFKEQ. The junction had 6 bases not matched to a gene; V was cut back by 1 base and J by 7 bases.

The V and J genes are TRBV30 and TRBJ1-1; D may be TRBD1 (6 bases). With 3 bases removed from V and 8 bases from J, the gap between germline ends came to 16 bases. The CDR3 has 13 amino acids. Germline V gene sequence: CDR1 GTSNPN, CDR2 SVGIG (reference sequence). CDR3 bases: TGTGCCTGGAGGCCTCTGGGGGGGCCCGAAGCTTTCTTT. Amino acids: CAWRPLGGPEAFF.

V is TRBV15 and J is TRBJ2-1, with 9 bases lining up with TRBD1. CDR1 is LNHNV, CDR2 YYDKDF, per germline (reference sequence). There are 17 residues in the CDR3. J lost 6 bases, V lost 5 bases, and 14 bases had no gene match. The CDR3: CATSPQPRDRELNEQFF. As DNA, the CDR3 is TGTGCCACCAGCCCCCAGCCCCGGGACAGGGAACTCAATGAGCAGTTCTTC.

V usage is TRBV6-5 and J usage is TRBJ2-7; TRBD2 agrees at 8 bases. The CDR3 runs 14 residues. Germline CDR1 is MNHEY and CDR2 is SVGAGI. After removal of 2 bases from V and 4 bases from J, the junction contained 4 bases not matched to a gene. The CDR3, as DNA: TGTGCCAGCAGTTACACGGGAGGGCCGTACGAGCAGTACTTC. Translating it yields CASSYTGGPYEQYF.

This clone occurred a few times. This chain links TRBV4-1 with TRBJ2-7, with 8 bases fitting TRBD1. CDR1 MGHRA and CDR2 YSYEKL come from the germline V gene. The CDR3 has 14 amino acids. Trimming took 6 bases from V and 1 from J; bases not matched to a gene: 5. The DNA of the CDR3 is TGCGCCAGCAGGCCCCGGACAGGGTCCTACGAGCAGTACTTC. Its translation is CASRPRTGSYEQYF.

The V gene is TRBV7-2, the J gene TRBJ2-5; perhaps TRBD1 as D (6 bases). The CDR3 is 14 amino acids. The V gene lost 1 base and the J gene lost 5 bases, with 11 bases spanning the gap. CDR1 is SGHTA, CDR2 FQGNSA, per germline. CDR3 sequence (DNA): TGTGCCAGCAGCTTAGGGCCAGGGGAGGAGACCCAGTACTTC. It codes for CASSLGPGEETQYF.

A few counts support this clone. V usage is TRBV27 and J usage is TRBJ2-7; a possible D gene is TRBD1 (5 bases). The CDR3 runs 16 residues. CDR1 is MNHEY and CDR2 is SMNVEV in the germline V gene (reference sequence). The V end was cut by 5 bases, the J end by 4 bases, with 21 bases between. The CDR3 DNA reads TGTGCCAGCAGTACGGATCAGGGTTCCCTTTCTTACGAGCAGTACTTC. Residues: CASSTDQGSLSYEQYF.

J is TRBJ1-1 and V is TRBV30; TRBD1 matches 8 bases. V gave up 2 bases and J gave up 1 base; unmatched junction bases: 3. The CDR3 spans 14 residues. Germline V gene lookup returns CDR1 GTSNPN and CDR2 SVGIG (reference sequence). CDR3: CAWSYQGANTEAFF. DNA for the CDR3: TGTGCCTGGAGTTATCAGGGGGCGAACACTGAAGCTTTCTTT.

The chain recombines TRBV4-2 with TRBJ2-1; D gene uncertain. V was shortened by 0 bases and J by 4 bases, with 7 bases between the two germline ends. Per germline, CDR1 LGHNA and CDR2 YNFKEQ. The CDR3 is made up of 14 amino acids. The CDR3 DNA reads TGTGCCAGCAGCCAAGATCTTATATACAATGAGCAGTTCTTC. The encoded protein is CASSQDLIYNEQFF.

The V call is TRBV12-2, the J call TRBJ2-7; the table assigns TRBD2, which was not confirmed against the DNA. TRBV12-2 is a known pseudogene. The CDR3 is 17 amino acids. Here the CDR3 reads CASRLSPTSRGGYEQYF. Here the CDR3 DNA reads TGTGCAAGTCGCTTATCACCGACTAGCAGGGGAGGGTACGAGCAGTACTTC.

The rearrangement uses TRBV28 and TRBJ2-7; the match to TRBD2 covers 10 bases. CDR1 MDHEN and CDR2 SYDVKM come from the germline V gene. This CDR3 region has 14 residues. The J segment lost 6 bases and the V segment lost 2 bases, leaving 4 bases of the junction unmatched. DNA of the CDR3: TGTGCCAGCAGTTTAAGCGGGAGGGCCTCCGAGCAGTACTTC. It specifies CASSLSGRASEQYF.

V gene TRBV7-9 combines with J gene TRBJ2-1, with D possibly TRBD2 on 6 matching bases. V was trimmed by 3 bases and J by 7 bases, leaving 13 bases between them. In germline, CDR1 is SEHNR, CDR2 FQNEAQ (reference sequence). The CDR3 sequence is 14 residues long. The CDR3 nucleotides read TGTGCCAGCAGCTTCAGGACTACACCAAATGAGCAGTTCTTC. It translates to CASSFRTTPNEQFF.

The chain is built from TRBV7-3 and TRBJ1-1; the D gene is possibly TRBD1 (5 bases). Per germline, CDR1 SGHTA and CDR2 FQGTGA. With 3 bases removed from V and 11 bases from J, the gap between germline ends came to 22 bases. The CDR3 spans 15 residues. CDR3 nucleotides: TGTGCCAGCAGCTTCCTAATGGGGGAGGGTTTGTTCGCTTTCTTT. Its protein is CASSFLMGEGLFAFF.

The chain recombines TRBV25-1 with TRBJ1-6, with D unresolved. Trimming cost V 3 bases and J 3 bases, with 6 bases left between them. The CDR3 sequence is 14 residues long. Germline assignment: CDR1 MGHDK and CDR2 SYGVNS. The CDR3: CASSDRRYNSPLHF. The CDR3 bases are TGTGCCAGCAGTGACAGACGCTATAATTCACCCCTCCACTTT.

The chain recombines TRBV28 with TRBJ1-2, with D perhaps matching TRBD1 (5 bases). The CDR3 extends over 18 amino acids. With 8 bases removed from V and 6 bases from J, the gap between germline ends came to 31 bases. Germline loops: CDR1 MDHEN, CDR2 SYDVKM. CDR3 DNA: TGTGCCAGCGGACCCATCAGCCAGATCGTTGGGGGGACCCATGGCTACACCTTC. It translates to CASGPISQIVGGTHGYTF.

The V call is TRBV28, the J call TRBJ2-7; TRBD1 aligns across 8 bases. CDR1 is MDHEN, CDR2 SYDVKM, per germline. V was clipped by 1 base and J by 2 bases; unmatched bases: 10. The CDR3 runs to 17 residues. CDR3 sequence: CASSLFGTGQGAYEQYF. The CDR3 nucleotides are TGTGCCAGCAGTTTATTTGGAACTGGACAGGGCGCCTACGAGCAGTACTTC.

This sequence joins TRBV12-2 and TRBJ2-1; TRBD2 is taken as the D call from the table, unchecked against the DNA. TRBV12-2 is shown as a pseudogene. CDR3 length: 14 amino acids. CDR3 region: CASRPYREYNEQFF. The CDR3 nucleotides are TGTGCAAGTCGCCCCTACCGGGAATACAATGAGCAGTTCTTC.

This chain connects TRBV10-3 to TRBJ1-1; 10 positions agree with TRBD1. This CDR3 has 15 residues. Unmatched junction bases numbered 10, after V lost 7 bases and J lost 5 bases. The germline V gene has CDR1 ENHRY and CDR2 SYGVKD. The CDR3 loop is CAITETGGFGTEAFF. CDR3 nucleotide sequence: TGTGCCATCACCGAGACAGGGGGCTTTGGGACTGAAGCTTTCTTT.

The chain couples TRBV27 to TRBJ2-1; 8 nucleotides match TRBD1. CDR3 length: 14 amino acids. Trimming took 10 bases from V and 3 from J; bases not matched to a gene: 8. Germline V lookup: CDR1 MNHEY, CDR2 SMNVEV (reference sequence). The CDR3: CATRQGRYYNEQFF. In DNA, the CDR3 is TGTGCCACTCGACAGGGGCGCTACTACAATGAGCAGTTCTTC.

This chain uses TRBV19 with TRBJ2-3; D not certain. The CDR3 consists of 12 residues. Germline CDR1 reads LNHDA; CDR2 reads SQIVND (reference sequence). V was shortened by 1 base and J by 8 bases, with 7 bases between the two germline ends. The CDR3 here is CASSIARGTQYF. The CDR3 DNA reads TGTGCCAGTAGTATAGCGAGAGGTACGCAGTATTTT.

This clone was detected once. The chain couples TRBV5-6 to TRBJ2-6; D perhaps matches TRBD2 (5 bases). The CDR3 contains 16 residues. Germline lookup yields CDR1 SGHDT and CDR2 YYEEEE. V lost 6 bases and J 1 base, leaving 14 bases between the germline ends. The CDR3 protein is CASITGLDSGANVLTF. In DNA form, the CDR3 reads TGTGCCAGCATCACTGGACTCGATTCTGGGGCCAACGTCCTGACTTTC.

The chain couples TRBV18 to TRBJ1-2; no firm D call. This CDR3 is built from 16 residues. The germline V gene has CDR1 KGHSH and CDR2 LQKENI. The germline V and J ends were trimmed by 3 bases and 8 bases, with 22 bases remaining between them. The CDR3 nucleotides are TGTGCCAGCTCACCCGAATCGGGCAGGAACTCGGGGGGCTACACCTTC. Translation: CASSPESGRNSGGYTF.

The rearrangement uses TRBV20-1 and TRBJ1-2; D is perhaps TRBD1 (5 bases). Per the germline V gene, CDR1 is DFQATT and CDR2 is SNEGSKA (reference sequence). The CDR3 runs to 11 residues. V lost 6 bases, J lost 5 bases, and 10 bases lay in between. The chain's CDR3 is CSASQGYGYTF. In DNA, the CDR3 is TGCAGTGCCAGCCAGGGATATGGCTACACCTTC.